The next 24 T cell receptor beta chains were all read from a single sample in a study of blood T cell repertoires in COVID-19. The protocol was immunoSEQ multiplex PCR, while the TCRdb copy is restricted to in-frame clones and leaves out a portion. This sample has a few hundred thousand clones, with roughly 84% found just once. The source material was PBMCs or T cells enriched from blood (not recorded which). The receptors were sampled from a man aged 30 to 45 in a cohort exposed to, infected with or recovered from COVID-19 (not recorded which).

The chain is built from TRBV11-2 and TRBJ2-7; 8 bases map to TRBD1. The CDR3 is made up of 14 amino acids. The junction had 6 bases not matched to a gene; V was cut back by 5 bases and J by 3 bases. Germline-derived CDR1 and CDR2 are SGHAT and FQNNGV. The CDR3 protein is CASSPSRGHYEQYF. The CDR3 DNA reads TGTGCCAGCAGCCCATCCAGGGGGCACTACGAGCAGTACTTC.

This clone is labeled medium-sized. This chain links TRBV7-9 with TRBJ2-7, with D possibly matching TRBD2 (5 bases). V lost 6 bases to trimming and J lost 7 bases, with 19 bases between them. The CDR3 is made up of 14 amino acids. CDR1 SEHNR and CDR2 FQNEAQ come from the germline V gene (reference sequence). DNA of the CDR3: TGTGCCAGCAGGCCAAGCATGGCCCCGGGGGAGCAGTACTTC. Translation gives CASRPSMAPGEQYF. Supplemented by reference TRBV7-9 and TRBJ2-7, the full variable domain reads DTGVSQNPRHKITKRGQNVTFRCDPISEHNRLYWYRQTLGQGPEFLTYFQNEAQLEKSRLLSDRFSAERPKGSFSTLEIQRTEQGDSAMYLCASRPSMAPGEQYFGPGTRLTVT.

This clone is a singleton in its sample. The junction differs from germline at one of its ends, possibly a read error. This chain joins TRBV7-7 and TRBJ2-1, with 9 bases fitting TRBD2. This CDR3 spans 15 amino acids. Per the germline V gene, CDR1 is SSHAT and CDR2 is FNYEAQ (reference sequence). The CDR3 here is CASSLAASGMLEQFF. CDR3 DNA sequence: TGTGCTAGCAGCTTAGCGGCTAGCGGGATGTTAGAGCAGTTCTTC.

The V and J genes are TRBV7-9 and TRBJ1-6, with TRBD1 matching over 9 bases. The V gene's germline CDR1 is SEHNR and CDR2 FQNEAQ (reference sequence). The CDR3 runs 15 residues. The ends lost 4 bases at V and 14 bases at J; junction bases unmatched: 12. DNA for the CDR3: TGTGCCAGCAGCTCGCCGGGACAGGGACCGTTGTCCCTCCACTTT. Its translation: CASSSPGQGPLSLHF.

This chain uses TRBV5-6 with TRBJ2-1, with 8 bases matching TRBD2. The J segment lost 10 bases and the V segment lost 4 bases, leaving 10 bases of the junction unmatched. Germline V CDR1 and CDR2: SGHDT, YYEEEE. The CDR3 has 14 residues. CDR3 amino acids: CASSELAAVVEQFF. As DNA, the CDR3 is TGTGCCAGCAGCGAACTAGCGGCGGTGGTCGAGCAGTTCTTC.

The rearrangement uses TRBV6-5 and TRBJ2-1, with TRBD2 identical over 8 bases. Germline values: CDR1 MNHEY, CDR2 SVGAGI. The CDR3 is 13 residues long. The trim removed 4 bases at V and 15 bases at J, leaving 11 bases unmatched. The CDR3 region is CASSFASGRDRFF. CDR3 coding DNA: TGTGCCAGCAGTTTTGCTAGCGGGCGCGATCGGTTCTTC.

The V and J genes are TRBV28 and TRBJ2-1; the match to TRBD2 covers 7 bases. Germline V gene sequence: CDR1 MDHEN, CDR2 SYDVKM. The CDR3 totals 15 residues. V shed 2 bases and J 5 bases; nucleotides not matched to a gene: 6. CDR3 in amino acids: CASSLMAGVNNEQFF. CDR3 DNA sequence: TGTGCCAGCAGTTTAATGGCGGGAGTTAACAATGAGCAGTTCTTC.

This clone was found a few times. The CDR3, as DNA: TGTGCCAGCAGCTTACCGGGAGGCCCCTACGAGCAGTACTTC. Protein: CASSLPGGPYEQYF. This chain connects TRBV7-9 to TRBJ2-7; 7 bases agree with TRBD2. The junction had 3 bases not matched to a gene; V was cut back by 2 bases and J by 2 bases. There are 14 residues in the CDR3. The V gene's germline CDR1 is SEHNR and CDR2 FQNEAQ (reference sequence).

The CDR3 DNA reads as TGCGCCAGCGGACAGGAGCAGTTCTTC. As protein: CASGQEQFF. The chain links TRBV10-2 to TRBJ2-1; D possibly corresponds to TRBD1 (6 bases). V was pared by 8 bases and J by 10 bases, with 6 bases between. The CDR3 length is 9 residues. Germline CDR1 is WSHSY and CDR2 is SAAADI.

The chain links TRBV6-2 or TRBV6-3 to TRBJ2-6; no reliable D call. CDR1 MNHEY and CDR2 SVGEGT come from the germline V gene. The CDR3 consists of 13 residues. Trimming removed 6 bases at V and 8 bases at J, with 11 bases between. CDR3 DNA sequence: TGTGCCAGCAGCGAACACCCGACCAACGTCCTGACTTTC. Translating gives CASSEHPTNVLTF.

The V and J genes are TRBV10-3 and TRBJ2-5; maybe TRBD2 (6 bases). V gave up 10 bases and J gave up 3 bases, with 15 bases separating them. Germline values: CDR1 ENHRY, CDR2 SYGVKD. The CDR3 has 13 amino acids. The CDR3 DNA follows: TGTGCCACGCGTTTCGGCGGGAAAGAGACCCAGTACTTC. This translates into CATRFGGKETQYF.

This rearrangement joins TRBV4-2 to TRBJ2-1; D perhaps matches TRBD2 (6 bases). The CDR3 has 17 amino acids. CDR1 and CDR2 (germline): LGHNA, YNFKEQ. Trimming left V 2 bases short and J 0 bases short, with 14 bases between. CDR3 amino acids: CASSQPIHGSSYNEQFF. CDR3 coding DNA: TGTGCCAGCAGCCAACCGATCCACGGGAGCTCCTACAATGAGCAGTTCTTC.

The CDR3 is CASSRVLPQYF. The CDR3 nucleotides are TGTGCCAGCAGTCGAGTCTTGCCCCAGTACTTC. V usage is TRBV28 and J usage is TRBJ2-5; D ambiguous. Germline CDR1 reads MDHEN; CDR2 reads SYDVKM. CDR3 length equals 11 residues. Trimming pared 5 bases from V and 9 bases from J, leaving 10 bases between.

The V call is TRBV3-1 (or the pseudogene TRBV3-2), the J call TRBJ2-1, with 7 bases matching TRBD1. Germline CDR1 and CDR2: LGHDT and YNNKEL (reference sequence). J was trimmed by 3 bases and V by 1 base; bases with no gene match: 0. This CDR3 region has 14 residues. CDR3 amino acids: CASSQGDSYNEQFF. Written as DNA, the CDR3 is TGTGCCAGCAGCCAAGGGGACAGCTACAATGAGCAGTTCTTC.

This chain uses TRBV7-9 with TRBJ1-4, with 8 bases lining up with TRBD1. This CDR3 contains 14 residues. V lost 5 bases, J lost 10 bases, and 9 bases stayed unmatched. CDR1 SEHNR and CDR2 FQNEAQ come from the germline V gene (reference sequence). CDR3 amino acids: CASSPPGQEGKLFF. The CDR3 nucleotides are TGTGCCAGCAGCCCTCCGGGACAGGAGGGAAAACTGTTTTTT.

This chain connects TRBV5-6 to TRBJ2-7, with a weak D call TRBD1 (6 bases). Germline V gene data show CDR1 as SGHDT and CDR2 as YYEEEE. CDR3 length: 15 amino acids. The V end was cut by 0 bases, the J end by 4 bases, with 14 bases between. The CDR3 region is CASSLDLTGLYEQYF. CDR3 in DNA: TGTGCCAGCAGCTTGGATCTGACAGGTCTGTACGAGCAGTACTTC. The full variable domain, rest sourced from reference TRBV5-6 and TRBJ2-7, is DAGVTQSPTHLIKTRGQQVTLRCSPKSGHDTVSWYQQALGQGPQFIFQYYEEEERQRGNFPDRFSGHQFPNYSSELNVNALLLGDSALYLCASSLDLTGLYEQYFGPGTRLTVT.

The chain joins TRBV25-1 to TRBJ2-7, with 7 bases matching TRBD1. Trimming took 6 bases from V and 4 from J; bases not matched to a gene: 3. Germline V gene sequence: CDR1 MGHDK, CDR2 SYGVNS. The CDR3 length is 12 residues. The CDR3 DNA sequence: TGTGCCAGCAGGACAGGGATATACGAGCAGTACTTC. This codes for CASRTGIYEQYF.

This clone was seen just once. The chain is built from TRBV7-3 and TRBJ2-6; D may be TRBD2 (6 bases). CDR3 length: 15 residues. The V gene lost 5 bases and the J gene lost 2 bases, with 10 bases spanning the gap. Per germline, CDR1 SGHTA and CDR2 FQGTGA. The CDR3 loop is CASSLGSPGANVLTF. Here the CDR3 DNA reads TGTGCCAGCAGCCTCGGGAGCCCTGGGGCCAACGTCCTGACTTTC.

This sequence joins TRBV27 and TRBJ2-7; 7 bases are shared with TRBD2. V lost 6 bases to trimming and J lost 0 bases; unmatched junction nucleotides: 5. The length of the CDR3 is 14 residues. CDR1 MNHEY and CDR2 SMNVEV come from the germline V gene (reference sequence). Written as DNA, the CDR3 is TGTGCCAGCAGACTAGCGCTGAGCTCCTACGAGCAGTACTTC. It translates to CASRLALSSYEQYF.

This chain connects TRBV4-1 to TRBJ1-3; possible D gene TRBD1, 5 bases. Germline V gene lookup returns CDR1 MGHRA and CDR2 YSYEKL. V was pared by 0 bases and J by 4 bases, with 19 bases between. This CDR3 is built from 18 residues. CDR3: CASSQDPGGALSGNTIYF. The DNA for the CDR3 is TGCGCCAGCAGCCAAGATCCGGGAGGGGCGCTATCGGGAAACACCATATATTTT.

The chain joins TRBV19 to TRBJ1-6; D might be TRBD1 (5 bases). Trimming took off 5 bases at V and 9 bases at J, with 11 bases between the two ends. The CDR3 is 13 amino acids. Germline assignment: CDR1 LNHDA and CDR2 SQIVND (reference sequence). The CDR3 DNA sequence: TGTGCCAGTAGTCAGCAGGGCATTTCACCCCTCCACTTT. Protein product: CASSQQGISPLHF. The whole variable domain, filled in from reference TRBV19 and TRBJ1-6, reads DGGITQSPKYLFRKEGQNVTLSCEQNLNHDAMYWYRQDPGQGLRLIYYSQIVNDFQKGDIAEGYSVSREKKESFPLTVTSAQKNPTAFYLCASSQQGISPLHFGNGTRLTVT.

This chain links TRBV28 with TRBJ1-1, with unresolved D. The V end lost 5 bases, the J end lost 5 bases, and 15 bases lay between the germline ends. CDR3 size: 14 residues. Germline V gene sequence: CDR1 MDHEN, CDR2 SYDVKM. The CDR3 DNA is TGTGCCAGCAGTCAACGGTCCCGAACTACTGAAGCTTTCTTT. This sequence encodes CASSQRSRTTEAFF.

Here the CDR3 DNA reads TGTGCCAGCAGCTTGTCTAGCGGGCGACAGTTCTTC. Its protein product is CASSLSSGRQFF. The V gene is TRBV5-6, the J gene TRBJ2-1, with TRBD2 matching over 8 bases. With V trimmed by 1 base and J by 13 bases, 4 bases remained unmatched. Germline CDR1 SGHDT, CDR2 YYEEEE. CDR3 length equals 12 residues.

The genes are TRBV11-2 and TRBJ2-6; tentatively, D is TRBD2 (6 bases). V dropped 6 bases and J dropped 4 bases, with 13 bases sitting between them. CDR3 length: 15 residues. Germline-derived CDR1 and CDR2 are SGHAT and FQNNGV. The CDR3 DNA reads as TGTGCCAGCAGTCATTGGGGGGAAGGGGCCAACGTCCTGACTTTC. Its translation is CASSHWGEGANVLTF.